This is a list of T cell receptor beta chains from one sample in a study of blood T cell repertoires in COVID-19. Clones were read by immunoSEQ multiplex PCR, and TCRdb kept only the in-frame ones, dropping some. The sample yields a few hundred thousand clones, approximately 83% seen once. Sample: PBMCs or T cells enriched from blood (not recorded which). The source is a woman aged 30 to 39 who had recovered from COVID-19. Each CDR3 is given with its conserved first and last residue. D genes are given only for firm matches. Size values are once, few and many counts, or a class for expanded clones, and some rows have none.

>TRBJ1-1|few|TRBV2|-|11
CASSDWAGLIF
>TRBJ2-5|-|TRBV7-6|TRBD1|15
CASSAIQGVEETQYF
>TRBJ1-2|-|TRBV7-6|TRBD1|16
CASSSETGLSIYGYTF
>TRBJ2-5|-|TRBV30|-|16
CAWSVPVGRPPWTQYF
>TRBJ1-5|-|TRBV24-1|-|14
CATAPAGSDGVRHF
>TRBJ2-3|-|TRBV5-4|TRBD2|15
CASSRTSGGTDTQYF
>TRBJ1-5|-|TRBV7-2|TRBD1|17
CASSSPSTGVGGQPQHF
>TRBJ2-5|-|TRBV10-2|TRBD1|13
CASNQGVQETQYF
>TRBJ2-5|once|TRBV5-6|TRBD1|17
CASSSGQGMYGMKTQYF
>TRBJ2-1|-|TRBV27|TRBD1|14
CASSRTGDFNEQFF
>TRBJ2-7|-|TRBV19|-|14
CASSIRPSRGEQYF
>TRBJ2-7|-|TRBV6-5|TRBD2|15
CASSSDQGLATEQYF
>TRBJ1-2|-|TRBV13|TRBD1|18
CASSLLGDRGISNYGYTF
>TRBJ2-7|-|TRBV6-1|-|14
CASSEAGAGNEQYF
>TRBJ2-7|-|TRBV6-5|TRBD2|15
CASWGGAEKSYEQYF
>TRBJ2-5|-|TRBV24-1|TRBD2|16
CATSEASGGFPETQYF
>TRBJ2-7|-|TRBV13|TRBD2|14
CASSSSGSSYEQYF
>TRBJ2-7|-|TRBV5-1|TRBD1|14
CASSSGTGWGEQYF
>TRBJ2-1|-|TRBV13|TRBD1|14
CASSPRTGPNEQFF
>TRBJ2-3|-|TRBV29-1|TRBD2|18
CSVEASAGTSGPTDTQYF
>TRBJ1-4|-|TRBV19|TRBD1|17
CASSIGVAGQSNEKLFF
>TRBJ1-1|-|TRBV27|-|13
CASSLGERTEAFF
>TRBJ1-1|-|TRBV28|TRBD1|15
CASTLAGGGSTEAFF
>TRBJ2-2|-|TRBV19|-|14
CASREIPVTGELFF
>TRBJ2-7|once|TRBV9|TRBD1|15
CASSAYGQGPYEQYF
>TRBJ2-1|-|TRBV27|TRBD2|14
CASSLLAGGSEQFF
>TRBJ2-1|-|TRBV2|-|15
CASSSQRKSYNEQFF
>TRBJ1-2|-|TRBV19|-|16
CASSNYGGDFNYGYTF
>TRBJ1-2|-|TRBV28|-|14
CASRPRTGFYGYTF
>TRBJ1-5|-|TRBV5-6|TRBD1|16
CASSLRDRRGYQPQHF
>TRBJ1-5|-|TRBV27|-|17
CASSPRGGVRSNQPQHF
>TRBJ1-1|-|TRBV28|-|12
CASTVRNTEAFF
>TRBJ1-4|-|TRBV7-6|-|17
CASSLVPSRVGGEKLFF
>TRBJ1-5|few|TRBV2|-|14
CASSEEQEGQPQHF
>TRBJ1-2|-|TRBV10-1|-|12
CASSETGVGYTF
>TRBJ2-7|-|TRBV6-5|TRBD1|14
CASRNRDRVGEQYF
>TRBJ1-4|-|TRBV11-2|TRBD1|15
CASSPLDRGVEKLFF